This record concerns one TCR beta chain sequence. This specimen comes from a study of blood T cell repertoires in COVID-19. Study-wide context: Sample material is recorded as cDNA or gDNA derived from T cells, B-cell-depleted T cells, or PBMCs.

Original processing methods: Reference gene primers were amplified, and this amplification served to estimate nucleated cell counts. Clones were sequenced by immunoSEQ multiplex PCR, and TCRdb holds only the in-frame ones, with some missing. V and J calls and clone size come straight from that table; D and trimming were deduced from the DNA. Of approximately 150,000 clones in the sample, more than 75% were seen once. Sequenced input: peripheral blood. This TCR was recovered from a man aged 45 to 65 who had recovered from COVID-19.

The CDR3 DNA is TGTGCCAGCAGCTTAACAGGAACAGGGGCGGATGGAAACACCATATATTTT. Translating it yields CASSLTGTGADGNTIYF. The chain employs TRBV7-2 and TRBJ1-3, with 7 bases aligning to TRBD1. This CDR3 has 17 residues. J lost 3 bases, V lost 2 bases, and 10 bases had no gene match. Germline V gene sequence: CDR1 SGHTA, CDR2 FQGNSA.